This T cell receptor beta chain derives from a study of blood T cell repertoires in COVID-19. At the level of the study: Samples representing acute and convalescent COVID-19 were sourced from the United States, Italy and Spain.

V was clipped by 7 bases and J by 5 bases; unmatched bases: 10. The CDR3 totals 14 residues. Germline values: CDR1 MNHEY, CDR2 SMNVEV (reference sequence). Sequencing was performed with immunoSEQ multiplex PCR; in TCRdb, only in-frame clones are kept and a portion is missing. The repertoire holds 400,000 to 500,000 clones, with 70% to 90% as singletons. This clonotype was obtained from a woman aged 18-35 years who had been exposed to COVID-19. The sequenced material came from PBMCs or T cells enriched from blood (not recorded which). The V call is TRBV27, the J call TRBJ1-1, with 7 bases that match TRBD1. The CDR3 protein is CASKLQGLGTEAFF. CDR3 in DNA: TGTGCCAGCAAGCTACAGGGGCTGGGGACTGAAGCTTTCTTT.